This TCR beta chain was recovered during a study of molecular identifiers for immune sequencing clone quantification. Methods described previously were used for bulk TCR libraries, and listed TCR primers were applied. TCRdb independently ran MiXCR on the PCR reads; one entry per CDR3 protein. The profile covers about 630,000 distinct CDR3 sequences, with about 25% appearing a single time and about 0.8% taken by the ten largest. There are 13 residues in the CDR3. Looked up from germline, CDR1 is MNHEY and CDR2 is SVGEGT. V lost 1 base, J lost 4 bases, and 7 bases lay in between. Every naive CD8 library was made from between roughly 19,000 and 1,000,000 sorted cells with 10%, 30% or 50% RNA. The CD8+CD4-CCR7+CD45RA+ phenotype defined the sorted naive CD8 T cells.

The sequencing sample was made of naive CD8+ T cells from blood, with Jurkat cell RNA spiked in. Sample subset: FACS-sorted CD8+CD4-CCR7+CD45RA+ naive T cells. This rearrangement joins TRBV6-2 or TRBV6-3 to TRBJ1-1, with a possible D match to TRBD1 (5 bases). The clonotype originates from a human donor in good health. Some libraries in this study had Jurkat cell RNA spiked in. CDR3 in amino acids: CASSYLGVTEAFF. In DNA, the CDR3 is TGTGCCAGCAGTTACTTAGGGGTCACTGAAGCTTTCTTT.